This passage covers 30 T cell receptor beta chains from one sample sequenced in a study of CD8+CD57+ T cells in acquired aplastic anemia. TCR beta VDJ and CDR3 profiling used genomic DNA as template. TCRdb re-called the reads through MiXCR, storing one row per CDR3 protein. This table holds about 160,000 distinct CDR3 sequences, just under 45% found once. The specimen sequenced was sorted CD4+, CD8+, or CD8+CD57+ T cells (not recorded which) from PBMCs. The receptor source for this set is a human donor in good health.

The table lists this clonotype with a few counts. A read error may explain this, as a much larger clone is one base away. The chain employs TRBV7-9 and TRBJ2-5; D call uncertain. The germline V and J ends were trimmed by 2 bases and 2 bases, with 6 bases remaining between them. Germline loops: CDR1 SEHNR, CDR2 FQNEAQ (reference sequence). The CDR3 contains 13 residues. In DNA form, the CDR3 reads TGTGCCAGCAGCTTAACCCCGCAAGAGACCCAGTACTTC. It codes for CASSLTPQETQYF.

This clonotype was recorded a few times. The chain is built from TRBV14 and TRBJ2-6; weak D call: TRBD1 (6 bases). The CDR3 contains 18 residues. Germline CDR1 is SGHDN and CDR2 is FVKESK. Trimming pared 6 bases from V and 4 bases from J, leaving 22 bases between. The CDR3 loop reads CASRGLGALEKGANVLTF. The CDR3 DNA reads as TGTGCCAGCAGGGGATTGGGGGCCCTGGAAAAAGGGGCCAACGTCCTGACTTTC.

This clonotype was seen at least ten times. This chain joins TRBV13 and TRBJ2-7, with 9 positions matching TRBD2. Per the germline V gene, CDR1 is PRHDT and CDR2 is FYEKMQ (reference sequence). The CDR3 runs 16 residues. V dropped 3 bases and J dropped 2; count of bases not matched to a gene: 8. The CDR3 DNA reads TGTGCCAGCAGCTTCCTAGCGGGGCGCGCCACCTACGAGCAGTACTTC. Protein: CASSFLAGRATYEQYF.

This clonotype appeared a few times. The rearrangement joins TRBV6-1 to TRBJ2-7, with a possible D match to TRBD2 (6 bases). The CDR3 runs 15 residues. The V end was cut by 0 bases, the J end by 0 bases, with 9 bases between. Looked up from germline, CDR1 is MNHNS and CDR2 is SASEGT. The CDR3 coding sequence is TGTGCCAGCAGTGAAGCGGGAGGTAGCTCCTACGAGCAGTACTTC. It specifies CASSEAGGSSYEQYF.

This clonotype was detected ten times or more. This chain joins TRBV9 and TRBJ2-7; 9 nucleotides match TRBD1. The germline V gene encodes CDR1 SGDLS and CDR2 YYNGEE. With 0 bases clipped from V and 3 bases from J, the junction kept 4 bases outside the gene matches. The CDR3 totals 15 residues. This CDR3 reads CASSVATGGIYEQYF. CDR3 DNA: TGTGCCAGCAGCGTAGCGACAGGGGGGATCTACGAGCAGTACTTC.

This clonotype came up many times. The chain has TRBV29-1 and TRBJ2-1; the D gene is possibly TRBD2 (5 bases). The length of the CDR3 is 12 residues. Trimming removed 6 bases from V and 4 bases from J, with 10 bases in between. Germline CDR1 and CDR2: SQVTM and ANQGSEA. The CDR3 DNA reads TGCAGCGTCGACGGACTTTACAATGAGCAGTTCTTC. Amino acid sequence: CSVDGLYNEQFF.

This clonotype was observed many times. The gene calls are TRBV20-1 and TRBJ2-3; the D call may be TRBD1 or TRBD2 (6 bases each). The CDR3 runs 15 residues. Germline V gene lookup returns CDR1 DFQATT and CDR2 SNEGSKA (reference sequence). V lost 0 bases, J lost 4 bases, and 14 bases lay in between. In DNA form, the CDR3 reads TGCAGTGCTAGAGATCCGAAGGGGGGATCAGATACGCAGTATTTT. Translated: CSARDPKGGSDTQYF.

This clonotype was picked up a small number of times. One end of the junction is discordant with germline, which a read error may explain. The rearrangement joins TRBV29-1 to TRBJ1-1; D unclear. There are 12 residues in the CDR3. Germline assignment: CDR1 SQVTM and CDR2 ANQGSEA. CDR3: CSVESENSEAFF. CDR3 bases: TGCAGCGTTGAAAGCGAAAACAGTGAAGCTTTCTTT.

This chain connects TRBV24-1 to TRBJ2-1; no clear D. Germline assignment: CDR1 KGHDR and CDR2 SFDVKD. Trimming cost V 0 bases and J 11 bases, with 7 bases left between them. There are 12 residues in the CDR3. The CDR3 DNA reads TGTGCCACCAGTGATTTGGGTAAAAAGCAGTTCTTC. Amino acid sequence: CATSDLGKKQFF.

This clonotype came up many times. The chain carries TRBV7-2 and TRBJ1-4, with unresolved D. V lost 5 bases and J 7 bases, leaving 11 bases between the germline ends. Germline loops: CDR1 SGHTA, CDR2 FQGNSA. The CDR3 contains 13 residues. CDR3 in amino acids: CASSARWSEKLFF. In nucleotides, the CDR3 is TGTGCCAGCAGCGCTCGTTGGAGTGAAAAACTGTTTTTT.

This chain links TRBV7-9 with TRBJ1-2; D is perhaps TRBD1 (5 bases). The V gene lost 8 bases and the J gene lost 4 bases, with 8 bases spanning the gap. Germline V gives CDR1 SEHNR, CDR2 FQNEAQ (reference sequence). This CDR3 region has 11 residues. In DNA form, the CDR3 reads TGTGCCAGCTCGGGGACCTATGGCTACACCTTC. It yields the protein CASSGTYGYTF.

This rearrangement joins TRBV7-8 to TRBJ1-2; no definite D call. The CDR3 is 13 amino acids. V lost 6 bases and J lost 6, with 14 bases in between. Germline loops: CDR1 SGHVS, CDR2 FQNEAQ. CDR3 loop: CASSLTGTDGYTF. As DNA, the CDR3 is TGTGCCAGCAGTCTGACGGGTACGGATGGCTACACCTTC.

J is TRBJ2-2 and V is TRBV5-1, with D unresolved. CDR3 size: 14 residues. Germline V gene lookup returns CDR1 SGHRS and CDR2 YFSETQ. The V end lost 8 bases, the J end lost 3 bases, and 14 bases lay between the germline ends. The CDR3 sequence: CASRPPLYTGELFF. CDR3 in DNA: TGCGCCAGTCGTCCACCACTCTACACCGGGGAGCTGTTTTTT.

The sample holds many counts of this clonotype. V gene TRBV9 combines with J gene TRBJ2-7, with 9 bases aligning to TRBD1. The CDR3 has 16 residues. V gave up 6 bases and J gave up 2 bases; unmatched junction bases: 12. Germline V CDR1 and CDR2: SGDLS, YYNGEE. The CDR3 DNA follows: TGTGCCAGCACCCCCCGGACAGGGGATGGTGCCTACGAGCAGTACTTC. It specifies CASTPRTGDGAYEQYF.

The chain combines TRBV11-1 with TRBJ2-1; no reliable D call. The CDR3 covers 15 residues. Germline CDR1 is SGHAT and CDR2 is FQDESV (reference sequence). With 0 bases removed from V and 7 bases from J, the gap between germline ends came to 13 bases. The CDR3 bases are TGTGCCAGCAGCTTAGCCCGCGCAGGTAGGAATGAGCAGTTCTTC. This encodes CASSLARAGRNEQFF.

This clonotype was counted ten times or more. The chain has TRBV29-1 and TRBJ2-3; D gene ambiguous. The germline V gene has CDR1 SQVTM and CDR2 ANQGSEA. CDR3 length equals 14 residues. V was clipped by 5 bases and J by 1 base, with 13 bases between them. The CDR3 coding sequence is TGCAGCGTTCGGAAGGGTCTGGGCACAGATACGCAGTATTTT. Its translation is CSVRKGLGTDTQYF.

The count of this clonotype is one. A read error is possible here, since a much larger clone lies one base away. The chain combines TRBV12-3 or TRBV12-4 with TRBJ2-6; D not certain. Trimming left V 6 bases short and J 4 bases short, with 7 bases between. This CDR3 region has 13 residues. The CDR3 loop is CASRWSGANVLTF. For the CDR3, the DNA is TGTGCCAGCAGGTGGTCCGGGGCCAACGTCCTGACTTTC.

This clonotype was picked up one time. The chain uses TRBV29-1 and TRBJ1-1; D possibly corresponds to TRBD1 (5 bases). Trimming pared 4 bases from V and 4 bases from J, leaving 7 bases between. CDR1 and CDR2 from the germline V gene are SQVTM and ANQGSEA. This CDR3 region has 11 residues. The CDR3 nucleotides read TGCAGCGTTGGAAGGGGCACTGAAGCTTTCTTT. Protein: CSVGRGTEAFF.

This clonotype was recorded at least ten times. This chain links TRBV6-1 with TRBJ1-6; D not resolved. The germline CDR1 and CDR2 sequences are MNHNS and SASEGT. Trimming stripped 2 bases from V and 19 bases from J, with 15 bases between. The CDR3 has 12 amino acids. The CDR3 protein is CASSENRATIHF. The CDR3 nucleotides read TGTGCCAGCAGTGAAAACCGGGCAACAATTCACTTT.

This clonotype has just a few counts. The chain recombines TRBV30 with TRBJ2-1, with unresolved D. V was shortened by 0 bases and J by 4 bases, with 4 bases between the two germline ends. Germline-derived CDR1 and CDR2 are GTSNPN and SVGIG (reference sequence). The CDR3 is 12 amino acids. CDR3 residues: CAWSVLYNEQFF. CDR3 nucleotides: TGTGCCTGGAGTGTACTTTACAATGAGCAGTTCTTC.

There are many counts of this clonotype. The rearrangement uses TRBV6-2 or TRBV6-3 and TRBJ2-7, with 13 nucleotides matching TRBD2. Germline V lookup: CDR1 MNHEY, CDR2 SVGEGT. This CDR3 contains 18 residues. The ends lost 0 bases at V and 0 bases at J; junction bases unmatched: 5. CDR3: CASSYSKGLAGLSYEQYF. CDR3 DNA sequence: TGTGCCAGCAGTTACTCCAAGGGACTAGCGGGGCTCTCCTACGAGCAGTACTTC.

V gene TRBV29-1 combines with J gene TRBJ2-1; TRBD2 agrees at 16 bases. The CDR3 has 17 amino acids. Germline V gene sequence: CDR1 SQVTM, CDR2 ANQGSEA. The J segment lost 16 bases and the V segment lost 5 bases, leaving 20 bases of the junction unmatched. The CDR3 DNA reads as TGCAGCGTTTCCCCGTCGCAGGGACTAGCGGGAGGGCCGGGTTCTTTCTTC. Its protein is CSVSPSQGLAGGPGSFF.

The chain recombines TRBV29-1 with TRBJ1-2; D is perhaps TRBD1 (5 bases). The V gene's germline CDR1 is SQVTM and CDR2 ANQGSEA. This CDR3 contains 12 residues. The ends were cut back, 4 bases at V and 6 bases at J, with 12 bases in the middle. CDR3 in amino acids: CSVVVTADGYTF. Here the CDR3 DNA reads TGCAGCGTTGTAGTGACAGCTGATGGCTACACCTTC.

The chain employs TRBV2 and TRBJ1-1; D remains ambiguous. The germline V gene has CDR1 SNHLY and CDR2 FYNNEI. This CDR3 has 11 residues. The ends were cut back, 6 bases at V and 3 bases at J, with 5 bases in the middle. The CDR3 coding sequence is TGTGCCAGCAGGGGGTACACTGAAGCTTTCTTT. It translates to CASRGYTEAFF.

This clonotype appeared many times. V gene TRBV11-3 combines with J gene TRBJ2-3; perhaps TRBD2 as D (6 bases). Trimming cost V 0 bases and J 5 bases, with 6 bases left between them. Germline CDR1 SGHNT, CDR2 YENEEA. This CDR3 contains 13 residues. Here the CDR3 DNA reads TGTGCCAGCAGCTTAGAAGCGGGAGATACGCAGTATTTT. It specifies CASSLEAGDTQYF.

This clonotype was observed once. The rearrangement links TRBV28 to TRBJ2-5; TRBD2 matches at 11 bases. CDR1 and CDR2 from the germline V gene are MDHEN and SYDVKM. CDR3 length: 15 amino acids. The V segment lost 8 bases and the J segment 3 bases; nucleotides outside the gene matches: 8. The CDR3 region is CASGRRLAGKETQYF. CDR3 bases: TGTGCCAGCGGTCGGCGACTAGCGGGAAAAGAGACCCAGTACTTC.

This clonotype has ten or more counts. V is TRBV4-2 and J is TRBJ1-5, with D perhaps TRBD1 (5 bases). From germline, CDR1 is LGHNA and CDR2 YNFKEQ. V dropped 4 bases and J dropped 4 bases, with 8 bases sitting between them. The CDR3 has 13 residues. The CDR3 protein is CASSLDSNQPQHF. As DNA, the CDR3 is TGTGCCAGCAGCCTTGACAGTAATCAGCCCCAGCATTTT.

This clonotype was seen many times. The junction differs from germline at one of its ends, possibly a read error. The chain links TRBV29-1 to TRBJ1-4; D gene unclear. Germline V lookup: CDR1 SQVTM, CDR2 ANQGSEA. The CDR3 spans 13 residues. The CDR3 DNA reads TGCAGCGTTGAAGATTACGCTAATGGAAAACTGTTTTTT. As protein: CSVEDYANGKLFF.

This rearrangement joins TRBV18 to TRBJ1-3; D gene ambiguous. There are 14 residues in the CDR3. The V end lost 8 bases, the J end lost 1 base, and 12 bases lay between the germline ends. CDR1 and CDR2 (germline): KGHSH, LQKENI. The CDR3 protein is CASTLGISGNTIYF. The CDR3 coding sequence is TGTGCCAGCACATTAGGGATTTCTGGAAACACCATATATTTT. Full variable domain (missing parts from reference TRBV18 and TRBJ1-3): NAGVMQNPRHLVRRRGQEARLRCSPMKGHSHVYWYRQLPEEGLKFMVYLQKENIIDESGMPKERFSAEFPKEGPSILRIQQVVRGDSAAYFCASTLGISGNTIYFGEGSWLTVV.

This clonotype appeared many times. The rearrangement uses TRBV29-1 and TRBJ1-4; weak D call: TRBD1 (5 bases). Trimming cost V 4 bases and J 5 bases, with 11 bases left between them. From germline, CDR1 is SQVTM and CDR2 ANQGSEA. The CDR3 covers 13 residues. In DNA, the CDR3 is TGCAGCGTTGTAGGGGAAGTAAATGAAAAACTGTTTTTT. This codes for CSVVGEVNEKLFF.